Each of the 8 T cell receptor beta chains below was sequenced from the same sample in a study of shared clonotypes between healthy human individuals. Profiling relied on immunoSEQ multiplex PCR, and the TCRdb table lists in-frame clones only, not all of them. This sample has millions of clones, with roughly nine tenths found just once. Material for sequencing was naive CD4+ T cells sorted from blood. The subset here: CD45RA+ positively selected. The receptors shown here come from a young man in good health.

The chain combines TRBV7-3 with TRBJ2-3; 8 bases line up with TRBD1. This CDR3 is built from 16 residues. Germline assignment: CDR1 SGHTA and CDR2 FQGTGA. Trimming took 5 bases from V and 4 from J; bases not matched to a gene: 11. The CDR3 here is CASSVRSGTGADTQYF. For the CDR3, the DNA is TGTGCCAGCAGCGTAAGATCCGGGACAGGCGCAGATACGCAGTATTTT.

This chain joins TRBV7-2 and TRBJ1-4; 10 bases align to TRBD1. V shed 6 bases and J 4 bases; nucleotides not matched to a gene: 5. Germline values: CDR1 SGHTA, CDR2 FQGNSA. CDR3 size: 15 residues. The CDR3 nucleotides are TGTGCCAGCAGAAGACAGGGGGCCGTTAATGAAAAACTGTTTTTT. It encodes CASRRQGAVNEKLFF.

CDR3 amino acids: CASSSPGGRDYNEQFF. The CDR3 nucleotides read TGTGCCAGCAGCTCCCCTGGCGGGAGGGACTACAATGAGCAGTTCTTC. The chain recombines TRBV7-6 with TRBJ2-1; 9 bases match TRBD2. Unmatched junction bases numbered 7, after V lost 4 bases and J lost 3 bases. The CDR3 length is 16 residues. CDR1 and CDR2 from the germline V gene are SGHVS and FNYEAQ.

The chain employs TRBV27 and TRBJ2-2, with 8 bases that match TRBD2. V lost 5 bases and J lost 0; bases outside the gene matches: 5. The CDR3 runs to 16 residues. Germline V gene data show CDR1 as MNHEY and CDR2 as SMNVEV (reference sequence). In DNA, the CDR3 is TGTGCCAGCAGTAGAGCGGGGGCCCCGAACACCGGGGAGCTGTTTTTT. Translating gives CASSRAGAPNTGELFF.

The V and J genes are TRBV4-3 and TRBJ1-2; D uncertain. Trimming took off 11 bases at V and 1 base at J, with 20 bases between the two ends. CDR3 length equals 15 residues. Germline V gene sequence: CDR1 LGHNA, CDR2 YSLEER. The CDR3 is CALHSSPINNYGYTF. The CDR3 nucleotides read TGCGCCCTACATTCCTCCCCGATAAATAACTATGGCTACACCTTC.

As for this clone: This specimen includes other DNA sequences encoding the same CDR3. The chain is built from TRBV5-1 and TRBJ1-5, with TRBD1 matching over 7 bases. Germline loops: CDR1 SGHRS, CDR2 YFSETQ. The V segment lost 4 bases and the J segment 1 base; nucleotides outside the gene matches: 2. CDR3 length: 14 residues. The CDR3 reads CASSPGGSNQPQHF. CDR3 bases: TGCGCCAGCAGCCCAGGGGGGAGCAATCAGCCCCAGCATTTT.

This clone was observed once. The rearrangement links TRBV6-5 to TRBJ1-1, with D perhaps TRBD1 (6 bases). The CDR3 is 14 residues long. Trimming stripped 6 bases from V and 5 bases from J, with 16 bases between. Germline CDR1 is MNHEY and CDR2 is SVGAGI. The CDR3 DNA reads TGTGCCAGCAGCCCGGGGGACATTTTTACTGAAGCTTTCTTT. Its translation is CASSPGDIFTEAFF.

Here the CDR3 reads CASSLGGAREDNEQFF. The DNA of the CDR3 is TGTGCCAGCAGCTTAGGGGGGGCCCGAGAGGACAATGAGCAGTTCTTC. The chain joins TRBV7-9 to TRBJ2-1; D tentatively reads TRBD1 or TRBD2 (6 bases each). Germline V gene lookup returns CDR1 SEHNR and CDR2 FQNEAQ (reference sequence). The V gene lost 1 base and the J gene lost 5 bases, with 15 bases spanning the gap. The CDR3 has 16 amino acids.